The sequence of this TCR beta chain was determined in a study of T-cell memory formation after mild COVID-19. Looking at the study overall: TCR clusters largely stayed donor specific. Study-level findings and limits: Largely, contracting CD4+ clones fell within CM and EM, and contracting CD8+ clones within EMRA.

The CDR3 runs to 15 residues. Trimming pared 5 bases from V and 0 bases from J, leaving 13 bases between. Constant-segment primers served in 5'RACE that generated TCR alpha and TCR beta cDNA libraries bearing sample barcodes and UMIs. Using its own MiXCR run on the 5' RACE reads, TCRdb lists one record per CDR3 protein. The sample contains fewer than 400,000 distinct CDR3 sequences, approximately 12% of which appear only once. This clonotype has just one count. The antigen is unknown. The sample consisted of PBMCs or a T cell subset sorted from them (not recorded which). The origin of this receptor is a young man who had mild COVID-19 (a few samples of this study predate the infection). Cell type and time point are not known. The V call is TRBV12-3 or TRBV12-4, the J call TRBJ1-2, with TRBD1 as a possible D gene (6 bases). CDR3 region: CASSVKGVPNYGYTF. The CDR3 DNA follows: TGTGCCAGCAGTGTTAAGGGGGTCCCTAACTATGGCTACACCTTC.